This is a list of T cell receptor beta chains from one sample in a study of cytomegalovirus exposure and HLA in healthy donors. Profiling relied on immunoSEQ multiplex PCR, and the TCRdb table lists in-frame clones only, not all of them. Of hundreds of thousands of clones listed, around 86% are singletons. Sequencing was done on a sample of PBMCs. The source of these receptors is a young woman in good health and CMV-seronegative. Each CDR3 is given with its conserved first and last residue.

V gene	J gene	CDR3 protein
TRBV27	TRBJ2-2	CASSLSADGELFF
TRBV7-9	TRBJ1-3	CASSLSSHEDFSGNTIYF
TRBV19	TRBJ1-1	CASSIHPSQGLGGTEAFF
TRBV6-5	TRBJ2-2	CASRGVRLNTGELFF
TRBV20-1	TRBJ1-2	CSRQEFYGYTF
TRBV5-1	TRBJ2-5	CASSLAASGRAETQYF
TRBV19	TRBJ2-3	CATSSRGTDTQYF
TRBV19	TRBJ1-1	CASSIFGGPGTEAFF
TRBV7-8	TRBJ2-7	CASSLASAPTAHPMGEQYF
TRBV30	TRBJ2-3	CAWIRGTSTDTQYF
TRBV28	TRBJ2-2	CASSSRSGSDTGELFF
TRBV5-8	TRBJ1-5	CASSPQGGPNQPQHF
TRBV15	TRBJ2-3	CATGGAPEGPDTQYF
TRBV11-2	TRBJ2-1	CASSPNAPVPLLTNNEQFF
TRBV25-1	TRBJ2-6	CASSPQGSGANVLTF
TRBV6-5	TRBJ2-3	CASSYRAGGGGDTQYF
TRBV2	TRBJ1-1	CASKGRAISEAFF
TRBV5-8	TRBJ2-7	CASREDRDRYEQYF
TRBV30	TRBJ1-5	CAWSVKWGDQPQHF
TRBV28	TRBJ2-7	CASSSSGPPTEQYF
TRBV5-1	TRBJ1-1	CASSKGGNTEAFF
TRBV7-8	TRBJ2-3	CASSKSGGGADTQYF
TRBV2	TRBJ2-3	CASPKGGLWRTDTQYF
TRBV18	TRBJ2-7	CASSPVKAGTYEQYF
TRBV19	TRBJ2-2	CASSIRTSGRARSAGELFF
TRBV5-4	TRBJ2-7	CASSVQGREQYF
TRBV2	TRBJ2-1	CASSTGRGNEQFF
TRBV6-5	TRBJ1-2	CASWAGGGYGYTF
TRBV6-1	TRBJ1-3	CASSEVARSSGNTIYF
TRBV27	TRBJ1-5	CASSPGGAAGDQPQHF
TRBV5-1	TRBJ2-1	CASSLGNSGRVDEQFF
TRBV28	TRBJ1-2	CASSPGQARRGYTF
TRBV28	TRBJ2-1	CASSFGGRGNEQFF
TRBV7-9	TRBJ2-1	CASSRNLAGVANEQFF
TRBV6-6	TRBJ2-2	CATMPGNTGELFF
TRBV6-4	TRBJ1-1	CASSPMGTGMWLNTEAFF
TRBV27	TRBJ2-7	CASSDRQTISYEQYF
TRBV10-3	TRBJ1-1	CAISEQTGMGTEAFF
TRBV7-9	TRBJ2-5	CASSSLTTKRMSQETQYF
TRBV9	TRBJ1-1	CASSPVEGNTEAFF
TRBV13	TRBJ2-6	CASSRRGGFYSGANVLTF
TRBV28	TRBJ1-1	CASSQQGGGNTEAFF
TRBV9	TRBJ2-7	CASSPSPNRETSYEQYF
TRBV7-9	TRBJ2-1	CASSLVVGTNNEQFF
TRBV9	TRBJ1-6	CASSRRVGQGGSPLHF
TRBV6-5	TRBJ2-1	CASSYSALVHEQFF
TRBV2	TRBJ2-7	CASCWGGVREQYF
TRBV27	TRBJ2-1	CASSLAQSPYNEQFF
TRBV11-2	TRBJ1-2	CASSLGASFYGYTF
TRBV18	TRBJ2-1	CASSPEHEQFF
TRBV6-1	TRBJ2-3	CASSLLARLDTQYF
TRBV13	TRBJ2-7	CASSLMSSGSNEQYF
TRBV27	TRBJ1-5	CASSLLGGNQPQHF
TRBV4-2	TRBJ2-2	CASSQDGLTGSGELFF
TRBV4-1	TRBJ1-4	CASSQVLNEKLFF
TRBV7-3	TRBJ2-5	CASSLVQGGWETQYF